The source of this T cell receptor beta chain is a study of beta chain features in type 1 diabetes. On the study more broadly: Sorted cells from all samples, numbering fewer than 120,000,000, were examined.

Points on this clone: The antigen is undetermined.

The J segment lost 8 bases and the V segment lost 2 bases, leaving 0 bases of the junction unmatched. CDR1 and CDR2 (germline): SQVTM, ANQGSEA. This CDR3 comprises 11 residues. The entirety of the isolated RNA underwent reverse transcription, so expressed TCRB transcripts were sequenced. Some clones are missing from TCRdb's copy, which holds only in-frame ones; the method was immunoSEQ multiplex PCR. The sample contains more than 350,000 clones, approximately 10% of which appear only once. General study results and limits: Shorter TCRB CDR3s, moderately but significantly so, marked every one of the four CD4+ subsets in Type 1 diabetes patients. Fewer junction insertions and more nucleotide deletions appeared in type 1 diabetes patients.

The sample consisted of naive CD4+ T cells from blood. This sequence was found in a woman younger than 30 in good health. This rearrangement joins TRBV29-1 to TRBJ1-2; the match to TRBD1 covers 9 bases. CDR3 sequence (DNA): TGCAGCGTTGAAACAGGGGGCGGCTACACCTTC. This sequence encodes CSVETGGGYTF.